The T cell receptor beta chain described here comes from a study of early T cells in non-severe SARS-CoV-2 infection. This clonotype was detected ten times or more. One entry per CDR3 protein, called by TCRdb with MiXCR from the 5' RACE reads. The sample has 25,000 to 35,000 distinct CDR3 sequences; 2.5% to 3.5% are singletons. The V end lost 5 bases, the J end lost 5 bases, and 21 bases lay between the germline ends. This CDR3 has 17 amino acids. The germline V gene has CDR1 SEHNR and CDR2 FQNEAQ (reference sequence). Input material: whole blood. The TCR sequence derives from an adult who was a healthcare worker with PCR-confirmed SARS-CoV-2 infection or an uninfected control (not recorded which). The V call is TRBV7-9, the J call TRBJ1-4; perhaps TRBD1 as D (6 bases). For the CDR3, the DNA is TGTGCCAGCAGCCGATCCGGGACAACCTGGGGCAATGAAAAACTGTTTTTT. Protein: CASSRSGTTWGNEKLFF.